This T cell receptor beta chain was recovered during a study of cytomegalovirus exposure and HLA in healthy donors (dated by TCRdb to the late 2010s). About the investigation overall: An earlier analysis of approximately 640 of the donors reported roughly 270 Gb of sequence data and roughly 110 million unique TCR beta sequences from about 180 million T cells. An early release covering 500 to 750 HLA-typed donors comprised 300 to 350 gigabases of sequencing data and roughly 85 million unique TCR sequences. The genetic ancestry cluster associated with self-reported Caucasian donors included about 84% of the 350 to 500 genotyped donors. The study was designed to test whether signatures of past pathogen exposure could be identified by cataloging public T cell receptors. The T cell repertoires of some 670 subjects were profiled by immunosequencing and related to cytomegalovirus serostatus. In addition to the first cohort of hundreds of subjects, a separate validation cohort of around 110 different subjects was used. To predict cytomegalovirus infection status, the study brought together high-throughput TCR immunosequencing, statistical association of individual TCRs with disease status, and machine learning. In a later analysis, previously published TCR beta repertoires from 500 to 750 donors were re-analyzed and high-resolution HLA genotyping was added so that TCR occurrence patterns could be studied. In the later analysis, no new phenotypic data were used to find candidate immune exposures; instead, reliance was placed on TCR beta sequences and their occurrence across donors. In an earlier analysis of about 590 of the donors, high-throughput TCR beta sequencing was used to judge whether each TCR beta V gene segment behaved as functional or pseudogenic. Donor age, sex, ethnicity and CMV serostatus were compiled alongside the repertoire data. Genome-wide SNP genotypes for about three fifths of the roughly 670 donors were used in a later genetic analysis, which treated that subset as a discovery cohort. Every repertoire in the discovery cohort had been generated on one and the same sequencing platform. Class I and class II HLA loci were covered by the typing at four-digit resolution. Typing coverage differed by locus: A, B, C, DRB1 and DQB1 were typed in about 620-640 donors, DQA1 in approximately 520, DPA1 in 600 to 610, and DPB1 in roughly 470. Five DR-DQ haplotypes were treated as single units for association and clustering because of strong linkage in the cohort. Across some 400 genotyped donors of the cohort, an average of 235,054 unique TCR beta nucleotide sequences per donor were sequenced, and roughly 18% of those sequences were non-productive. The research as a whole found: According to a later analysis, most CMV-associated TCR beta chains appeared to be HLA-restricted, and the HLA associations seemed to be driven largely by CMV exposure. Linkage disequilibrium might explain the correlated functional status among segregating V segments, but an unknown experimental factor could not be ruled out. Because HLA typing was missing for some donors at each locus, association tests included only the typed subset. In a later analysis, TCR association rates were found to vary across HLA loci, with the most associated TCRs seen for DRB1 alleles and the fewest for HLA-C alleles. At a false discovery rate of 0.05, a later analysis linked some 18,000 TCR beta sequences to specific HLA alleles. Assigning TCR associations to individual alleles was difficult when HLA alleles, especially DR and DQ, strongly co-occurred. The only immune exposure information available for the cohort was CMV serostatus. According to a later analysis, parvovirus B19, influenza, CMV and Epstein-Barr virus appeared linked to several top co-occurrence clusters. Because counts were too low, some 16 rarely observed V segments, including chromosome 9 orphons, were excluded from the earlier analysis of roughly 580 of the donors. The presence/absence analyses assumed that sequencing depth was roughly uniform across donors, and that assumption may not be true. Cytomegalovirus status was reported to be diagnosed by the classifier with high specificity and sensitivity in both the original and validation cohorts. The authors suggested that the approach could potentially be generalized to other disease states and immunological phenotypes. Some IMGT-functional V segments, including TRBV6-2 and TRBV6-3, could not be distinguished by the 87-base-pair reads and were therefore excluded. An earlier analysis of some 590 of the donors showed that most TCR beta V segments appeared in productive rearrangements either about 87% or about 30% of the time, which broadly matched IMGT annotations. An association between a missense DCLRE1C variant and V-gene and J-gene trimming of TCR beta chains was found in a later genetic analysis and replicated in an independent cohort. A further reported finding was that TCR beta sequences accurately predicted the HLA-A and HLA-B alleles for most subjects in the first cohort. Only TCR beta chains were sequenced in this cohort, and the absence of alpha or paired-chain data limited detectable features. A later analysis found that HLA-associated TCR beta chains were more clonally expanded and had lower generation probabilities than equally common non-associated chains. A total of 150 to 200 TCR beta chains were listed by the study as associated with cytomegalovirus. In vitro tests confirmed that a few of the cytomegalovirus-associated TCR beta chains recognize cytomegalovirus antigens. Compared with the roughly 600-donor mean, donors in an Asian-associated ancestry cluster had fewer N-insertions in productive TCRs, according to a later genetic analysis. Most TCR sequences were seen in very few donors, while some public TCRs were found in many individuals. A cluster of highly shared sequence variants was judged likely to represent a technical artifact of the sequencing pipeline.

CDR1 and CDR2, per the germline V gene, are SGDLS and YYNGEE. V loses 3 bases of germline sequence and J loses 0 bases, and the interval between the two ends is 12 bases. The CDR3 holds 15 amino acids from the cysteine to the phenylalanine. Just CDR3 DNA is preserved here, 45 bases in frame from base 1. The cohort consisted of some 730 healthy bone marrow donors. At the time of sampling, all cohort members were nominally healthy, though unrecorded immune exposures were likely present. The donor tested CMV seronegative and was one of the 352 seronegative cohort members. Each donor provided a peripheral blood sample, and peripheral blood mononuclear cells were used for TCR beta sequencing. Genomic DNA extraction from the blood cell samples was performed with the Qiagen DNeasy Blood Extraction Kit. This clone was seen only once. This receptor's antigen is unknown. Per-base qualities were not stored, and no clone one base away is much larger.

The library was made by the immunoSEQ multiplex PCR assay. The multiplex PCR relied on a mix of 60 forward primers for TCR Vbeta segments and 13 reverse primers for TCR Jbeta segments. A multiplex PCR assay on genomic DNA amplified the CDR3 region of rearranged TCR beta genes. The amplified TCR beta libraries were sequenced on the Illumina HiSeq System as 87-base-pair reads. Concerning the study's data processing: In a later analysis, tens of millions of unique TCR beta chains were counted across the roughly 610 repertoires, and around 10 million of these chains were shared by at least two donors. Raw reads were error-corrected and collapsed into unique sequences with a nearest-neighbor algorithm that merged closely related sequences to remove PCR and sequencing errors. To assign V, D and J gene segments, CDR3 sequences were aligned to IMGT reference sequences. For a sequence to be retained, a match of at least six nucleotides to both a V gene segment and a J gene segment was required. A rearrangement counted as productive if the CDR3 had no stop codons and remained in frame with V and J, and every other rearrangement counted as non-productive. CDR3 was defined by IMGT convention, running from the second conserved V-encoded cysteine to the conserved J-encoded phenylalanine. In an earlier analysis of approximately 500 of the donors, sequences lacking an unambiguous match to a single V gene segment were excluded. An earlier analysis of a few hundred of the donors called V segments functional above 56.7% productive rearrangements and segregating when the between-donor standard deviation exceeded 5%. A statistical classification framework was built to diagnose cytomegalovirus status from the catalog of TCR beta chain sequences. In a later analysis, TCR nucleotide sequences were compared against IMGT/GENE-DB human TR gene sequences so that V and J genes could be assigned. Using the TCRdist pipeline, a later analysis assigned CDR3 sequences along with most-parsimonious VDJ recombination scenarios. In a later analysis, each TCR beta chain was defined by its CDR3 amino acid sequence together with its V-gene family, and reads without a unique V-gene family were excluded. As a way to deal with suspected cross-contamination and a sequencing artifact, a later analysis dropped roughly 620 nucleotide sequences that were highly shared and had low generation probability. In a later analysis, a clonal expansion index was calculated for each public chain from normalized within-repertoire ranks of inferred template counts. A later analysis computed generation probabilities with a VDJ recombination model fitted to out-of-frame rearrangements, and checked the results against IGoR. In a later analysis, TCR-TCR, TCR-HLA and TCR-CMV co-occurrence was scored with hypergeometric tests, and a repertoire-size bias correction was applied to TCR pairs. In a later analysis, false discovery rates were estimated by permuting HLA or CMV assignments 20 times. In a later analysis, co-occurring TCRs were grouped with DBSCAN, and TCRdist sequence similarity was added when clustering was performed within HLA-allele-positive subsets. For co-occurrence clustering, repertoires with fewer than 30,000 or more than 120,000 public chains were excluded, along with 5 or 6 repertoires with anomalous nucleotide sharing. In TCRdb, the immuneACCESS table is reduced to in-frame sequences with V and J assigned. These tables do not hold every clone; where another copy was compared, an unresolved V gene accounts for under half, and the others remain unexplained. V and J calls plus clone size are reproduced from that table; the DNA served to infer D and trimming. This sample is represented by around 220,000 clones; over 75% of them were singletons. 0.22% of the sample comes from the top ten.

The clonotype comes from a girl aged 2-10 years in good health and CMV-seronegative. Recombination linked TRBV9 to TRBJ1-1; the D region possibly corresponds to TRBD1 (6 bases align). The sequencing sample was made of PBMCs. The DNA is TGTGCCAGCAGCGCACCCCAGGGGCTGAACACTGAAGCTTTCTTT. This yields the protein CASSAPQGLNTEAFF.